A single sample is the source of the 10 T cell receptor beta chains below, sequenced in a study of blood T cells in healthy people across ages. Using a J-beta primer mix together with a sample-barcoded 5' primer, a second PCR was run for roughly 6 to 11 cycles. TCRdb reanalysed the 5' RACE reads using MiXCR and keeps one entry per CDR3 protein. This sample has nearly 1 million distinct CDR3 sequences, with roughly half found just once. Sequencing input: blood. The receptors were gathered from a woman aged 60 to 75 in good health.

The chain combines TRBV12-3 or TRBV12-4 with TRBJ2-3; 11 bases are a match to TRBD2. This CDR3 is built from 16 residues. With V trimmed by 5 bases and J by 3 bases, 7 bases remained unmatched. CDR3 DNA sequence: TGTGCCAGCAGTATAACTAGCGGGAGCATGACAGATACGCAGTATTTT. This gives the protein CASSITSGSMTDTQYF.

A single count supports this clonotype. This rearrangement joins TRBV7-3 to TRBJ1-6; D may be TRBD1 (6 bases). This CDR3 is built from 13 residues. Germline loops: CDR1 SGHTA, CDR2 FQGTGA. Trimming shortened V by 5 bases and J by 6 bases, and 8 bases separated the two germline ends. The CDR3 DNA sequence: TGTGCCAGCAGCGAACAGGGTAATTCACCCCTCCACTTT. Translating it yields CASSEQGNSPLHF.

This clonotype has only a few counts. CDR3: CASSVPGQKAFF. DNA for the CDR3: TGTGCCAGCAGCGTTCCGGGACAGAAAGCTTTCTTT. This sequence joins TRBV6-5 and TRBJ1-1; 7 positions agree with TRBD1. The CDR3 consists of 12 residues. Germline assignment: CDR1 MNHEY and CDR2 SVGAGI. V dropped 6 bases and J dropped 9; count of bases not matched to a gene: 7.

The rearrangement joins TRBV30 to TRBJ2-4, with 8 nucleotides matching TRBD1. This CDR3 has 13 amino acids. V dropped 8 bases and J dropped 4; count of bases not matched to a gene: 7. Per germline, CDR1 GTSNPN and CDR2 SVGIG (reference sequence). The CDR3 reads CAGSTGGKNIQYF. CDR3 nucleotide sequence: TGTGCCGGATCAACAGGGGGTAAAAACATTCAGTACTTC.

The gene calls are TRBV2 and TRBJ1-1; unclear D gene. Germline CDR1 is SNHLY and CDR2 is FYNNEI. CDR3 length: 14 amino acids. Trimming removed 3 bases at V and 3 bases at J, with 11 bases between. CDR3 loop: CASSEEGLHTEAFF. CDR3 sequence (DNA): TGTGCCAGCAGTGAGGAAGGGTTGCACACTGAAGCTTTCTTT. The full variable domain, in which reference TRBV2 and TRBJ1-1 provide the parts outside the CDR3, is EPEVTQTPSHQVTQMGQEVILRCVPISNHLYFYWYRQILGQKVEFLVSFYNNEISEKSEIFDDQFSVERPDGSNFTLKIRSTKLEDSAMYFCASSEEGLHTEAFFGQGTRLTVV.

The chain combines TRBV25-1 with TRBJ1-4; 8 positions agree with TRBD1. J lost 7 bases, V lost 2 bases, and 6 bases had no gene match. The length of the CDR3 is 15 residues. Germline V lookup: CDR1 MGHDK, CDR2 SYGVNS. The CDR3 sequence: CASSERTGRGEKLFF. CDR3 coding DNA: TGTGCCAGCAGTGAAAGGACAGGGAGGGGTGAAAAACTGTTTTTT.

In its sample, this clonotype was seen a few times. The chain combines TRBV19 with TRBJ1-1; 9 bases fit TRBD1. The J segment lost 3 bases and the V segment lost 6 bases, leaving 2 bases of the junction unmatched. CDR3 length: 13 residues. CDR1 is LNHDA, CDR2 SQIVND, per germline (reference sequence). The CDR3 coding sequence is TGTGCCAGTAGCCGGACAGGGGACACTGAAGCTTTCTTT. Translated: CASSRTGDTEAFF.

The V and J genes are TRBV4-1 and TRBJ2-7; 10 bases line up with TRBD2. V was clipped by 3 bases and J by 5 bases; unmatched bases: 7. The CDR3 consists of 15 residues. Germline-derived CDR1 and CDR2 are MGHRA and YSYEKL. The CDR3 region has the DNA TGCGCCAGCAGCCACCATAGCGGGAGGTTAGACGAGCAGTACTTC. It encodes CASSHHSGRLDEQYF.

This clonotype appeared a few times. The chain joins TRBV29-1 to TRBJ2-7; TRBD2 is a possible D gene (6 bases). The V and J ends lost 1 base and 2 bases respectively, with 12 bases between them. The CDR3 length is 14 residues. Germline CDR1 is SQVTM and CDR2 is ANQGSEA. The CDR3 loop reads CSVEGAGGTYEQYF. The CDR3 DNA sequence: TGCAGCGTTGAAGGGGCCGGGGGAACCTACGAGCAGTACTTC.

The CDR3: CASTKGDGGQETQYF. The CDR3 DNA is TGTGCCAGCACCAAGGGAGACGGGGGGCAAGAGACCCAGTACTTC. This rearrangement joins TRBV25-1 to TRBJ2-5; TRBD2 aligns across 7 bases. CDR3 length: 15 residues. V lost 7 bases, J lost 2 bases, and 10 bases stayed unmatched. Germline CDR1 and CDR2: MGHDK and SYGVNS.